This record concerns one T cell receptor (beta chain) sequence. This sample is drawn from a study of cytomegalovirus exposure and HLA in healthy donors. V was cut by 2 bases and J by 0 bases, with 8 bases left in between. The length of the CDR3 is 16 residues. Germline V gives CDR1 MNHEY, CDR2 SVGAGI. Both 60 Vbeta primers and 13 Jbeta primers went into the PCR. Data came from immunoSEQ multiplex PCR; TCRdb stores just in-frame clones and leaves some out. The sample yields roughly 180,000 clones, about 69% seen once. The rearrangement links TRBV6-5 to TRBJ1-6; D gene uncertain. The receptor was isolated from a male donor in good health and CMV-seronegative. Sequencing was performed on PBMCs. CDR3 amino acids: CASSYRPSSYNSPLHF. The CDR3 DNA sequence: TGTGCCAGCAGTTACCGTCCGAGCTCCTATAATTCACCCCTCCACTTT.